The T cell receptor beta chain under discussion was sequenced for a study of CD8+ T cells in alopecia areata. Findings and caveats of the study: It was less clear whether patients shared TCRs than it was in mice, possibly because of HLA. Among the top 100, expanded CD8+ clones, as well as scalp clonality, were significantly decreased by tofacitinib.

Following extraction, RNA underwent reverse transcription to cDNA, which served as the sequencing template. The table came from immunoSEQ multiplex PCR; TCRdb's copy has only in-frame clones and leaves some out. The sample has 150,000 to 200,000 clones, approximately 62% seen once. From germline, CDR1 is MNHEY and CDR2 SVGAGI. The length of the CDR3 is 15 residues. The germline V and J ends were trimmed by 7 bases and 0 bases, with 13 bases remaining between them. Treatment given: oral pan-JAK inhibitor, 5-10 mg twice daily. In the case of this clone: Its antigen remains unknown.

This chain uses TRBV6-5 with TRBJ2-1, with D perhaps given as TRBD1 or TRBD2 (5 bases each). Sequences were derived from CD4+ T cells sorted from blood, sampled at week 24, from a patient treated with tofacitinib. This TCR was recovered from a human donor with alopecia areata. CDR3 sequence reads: CASNSGPSSYNEQFF. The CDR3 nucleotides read TGTGCCAGCAATTCGGGACCGAGCTCCTACAATGAGCAGTTCTTC.